The source of this T cell receptor beta chain is a study of glioma-infiltrating T cells. Study-level points and caveats: Non-neoplastic patients had below-expected tissue-blood divergence, while all gliomas exceeded expectation. Tissue and blood shared very few CDR3 sequences.

Amplification of TCR alpha and beta CDR3 regions from RNA used iRepertoire nested multiplex PCR. One-step reverse transcription and amplification started from approximately 100-400 ng of tissue mRNA or PBMC total RNA. TCRdb re-called the multiplex PCR reads through MiXCR, storing one row per CDR3 protein. The table has 150,000 to 200,000 distinct CDR3 sequences, approximately 30% seen once. This clonotype was seen ten or more times. Its cognate antigen is unknown. The sequencing sample was made of glioma tissue, nonneoplastic brain tissue, or PBMCs (not recorded which). This sequence was found in a human donor with low-grade glioma or glioblastoma, undergoing nonglioma brain surgery, or in good health (not recorded which).

Here the CDR3 DNA reads TGTGCCAGCAGCCGCCTAACAGGGCCTAACTATGGCTACACCTTC. It is translated as CASSRLTGPNYGYTF. V is TRBV11-2 and J is TRBJ1-2; possible D gene TRBD1, 6 bases. This CDR3 spans 15 amino acids. Germline CDR1 is SGHAT and CDR2 is FQNNGV. Trimming removed 5 bases from V and 0 bases from J, with 13 bases in between.